The 30 T cell receptor beta chains presented below share a single source sample, sequenced in a study of technical replicates of blood from a handful of donors (dated by TCRdb to the late 2010s). The library came from the immunoSEQ multiplex PCR assay. In TCRdb, the immuneACCESS table is reduced to in-frame sequences with V and J assigned. These tables do not hold every clone; where another copy was compared, an unresolved V gene accounts for under half, and the others remain unexplained. The sample yields approximately 75,000 clones; around 97% were counted once. Together, the top ten hold approximately 0.18% of the sample. Sequenced sample: T cells isolated from PBMCs. These receptor sequences come from a human donor in good health.

A single count supports this clone. The genes are TRBV2 and TRBJ1-5; 7 bases agree with TRBD1. Trimming took 3 bases from V and 9 from J; bases not matched to a gene: 14. The germline V gene encodes CDR1 SNHLY and CDR2 FYNNEI. CDR3 length equals 16 residues. CDR3 protein: CASSDSGTARSRPQHF. The CDR3 nucleotides are TGTGCCAGCAGTGACTCCGGGACAGCCCGGAGTCGGCCCCAGCATTTT. Full variable domain (missing parts from reference TRBV2 and TRBJ1-5): EPEVTQTPSHQVTQMGQEVILRCVPISNHLYFYWYRQILGQKVEFLVSFYNNEISEKSEIFDDQFSVERPDGSNFTLKIRSTKLEDSAMYFCASSDSGTARSRPQHFGDGTRLSIL.

The J gene is TRBJ2-5, the V gene TRBV7-2, with no clear D. The CDR3 consists of 14 residues. Germline V gives CDR1 SGHTA, CDR2 FQGNSA. V was clipped by 4 bases and J by 4 bases, with 13 bases between them. The CDR3, as DNA: TGTGCCAGCAGCTACCATGAGGTGGGAGAGACCCAGTACTTC. Translating it yields CASSYHEVGETQYF.

This clone is a singleton in its sample. This chain uses TRBV7-9 with TRBJ2-3; 7 bases are a match to TRBD1. Germline V gene sequence: CDR1 SEHNR, CDR2 FQNEAQ (reference sequence). Unmatched junction bases numbered 10, after V lost 8 bases and J lost 2 bases. CDR3 length: 15 amino acids. The CDR3 loop is CASLPWGTDTDTQYF. The CDR3 DNA reads as TGTGCCAGCTTACCCTGGGGGACAGACACAGATACGCAGTATTTT.

The chain carries TRBV9 and TRBJ2-4, with 8 bases aligning to TRBD1. CDR1 is SGDLS, CDR2 YYNGEE, per germline. The J segment lost 6 bases and the V segment lost 3 bases, leaving 2 bases of the junction unmatched. The CDR3 runs 13 residues. The CDR3 here is CASSAGQGNIQYF. The CDR3 coding sequence is TGTGCCAGCAGCGCCGGACAGGGAAACATTCAGTACTTC. Full variable domain (rest looked up from reference TRBV9 and TRBJ2-4): DSGVTQTPKHLITATGQRVTLRCSPRSGDLSVYWYQQSLDQGLQFLIQYYNGEERAKGNILERFSAQQFPDLHSELNLSSLELGDSALYFCASSAGQGNIQYFGAGTRLSVL.

This clone is a singleton in its sample. The J gene is TRBJ2-5, the V gene TRBV7-7; TRBD2 agrees at 9 bases. The length of the CDR3 is 15 residues. Germline CDR1 is SSHAT and CDR2 is FNYEAQ (reference sequence). With V trimmed by 3 bases and J by 1 base, 3 bases remained unmatched. The CDR3, as DNA: TGTGCCAGCAGCTTGATAGCGGGAGCCCAAGAGACCCAGTACTTC. Translating gives CASSLIAGAQETQYF.

This chain links TRBV6-1 with TRBJ1-5, with D possibly being TRBD1 (6 bases). CDR1 is MNHNS, CDR2 SASEGT, per germline. The CDR3 consists of 15 residues. Deletions cut 7 bases from V and 7 bases from J, with 20 bases between. CDR3 sequence reads: CASKMGGAQWQPQHF. CDR3 DNA sequence: TGTGCCAGCAAAATGGGGGGGGCCCAATGGCAGCCCCAGCATTTT.

The rearrangement uses TRBV30 and TRBJ1-2; the match to TRBD1 covers 7 bases. Germline CDR1 and CDR2: GTSNPN and SVGIG (reference sequence). V lost 4 bases and J lost 5; bases outside the gene matches: 4. The CDR3 totals 12 residues. The CDR3 nucleotides read TGTGCCTGGACCATGGGACAGTATGGCTACACCTTC. Translation: CAWTMGQYGYTF. The whole variable domain, filled in from reference TRBV30 and TRBJ1-2, reads SQTIHQWPATLVQPVGSPLSLECTVEGTSNPNLYWYRQAAGRGLQLLFYSVGIGQISSEVPQNLSASRPQDRQFILSSKKLLLSDSGFYLCAWTMGQYGYTFGSGTRLTVV.

This chain links TRBV5-4 with TRBJ2-3; 12 nucleotides match TRBD2. V shed 5 bases, J shed 2 bases, and the junction held 6 bases outside the gene matches. This CDR3 comprises 16 residues. Germline V gene data show CDR1 as SGHNT and CDR2 as YYREEE (reference sequence). CDR3 sequence: CASREGLAGNTDTQYF. CDR3 nucleotides: TGTGCCAGCAGGGAAGGACTAGCGGGGAACACAGATACGCAGTATTTT.

The chain recombines TRBV5-1 with TRBJ2-5, with D possibly TRBD1 on 5 matching bases. V was trimmed by 0 bases and J by 7 bases, leaving 16 bases between them. Per germline, CDR1 SGHRS and CDR2 YFSETQ. The CDR3 loop spans 15 amino acids. The CDR3 DNA reads as TGCGCCAGCAGCTTGGATGGGGCTAGAGCGCCGACCCAGTACTTC. This codes for CASSLDGARAPTQYF.

The chain combines TRBV18 with TRBJ2-7, with D possibly matching TRBD1 (6 bases). This CDR3 region has 14 residues. With 3 bases removed from V and 7 bases from J, the gap between germline ends came to 16 bases. In germline, CDR1 is KGHSH, CDR2 LQKENI. The CDR3 here is CASSPPAGEGEQYF. The CDR3 DNA reads as TGTGCCAGCTCACCCCCGGCAGGGGAAGGTGAGCAGTACTTC.

The rearrangement joins TRBV12-5 to TRBJ2-1; D gene ambiguous. This CDR3 is 12 amino acids long. Germline loops: CDR1 LGHNT, CDR2 FRNRAP. Trimming took off 0 bases at V and 15 bases at J, with 12 bases between the two ends. The CDR3 DNA sequence: TGTGCTAGTGGTTTGGTAATGGAGATGCCGTTCTTC. Amino acid sequence: CASGLVMEMPFF.

The CDR3 nucleotides are TGTGCCTGGAGCCTGGCAAATCAGCCCCAGCATTTT. This encodes CAWSLANQPQHF. This chain uses TRBV30 with TRBJ1-5; no clear D. The germline CDR1 and CDR2 sequences are GTSNPN and SVGIG (reference sequence). Trimming took 3 bases from V and 4 from J, leaving 7 bases between them. The CDR3 is 12 amino acids.

The genes are TRBV12-5 and TRBJ1-1; D is ambiguous. Trimming removed 7 bases from V and 3 bases from J, with 12 bases in between. The germline V gene encodes CDR1 LGHNT and CDR2 FRNRAP. CDR3 length: 13 amino acids. CDR3 in amino acids: CASASVRDTEAFF. The CDR3 DNA sequence: TGTGCTAGTGCCTCCGTGCGGGACACTGAAGCTTTCTTT.

This sequence joins TRBV7-8 and TRBJ2-2; 16 bases fit TRBD2. Germline CDR1 is SGHVS and CDR2 is FQNEAQ. The CDR3 extends over 18 amino acids. V gave up 5 bases and J gave up 6 bases; unmatched junction bases: 9. The CDR3 reads CASSGGLAGGPTAGELFF. The CDR3 DNA is TGTGCCAGCAGCGGGGGACTAGCGGGAGGGCCTACAGCCGGGGAGCTGTTTTTT.

The rearrangement joins TRBV19 to TRBJ2-7; the match to TRBD2 covers 9 bases. CDR1 LNHDA and CDR2 SQIVND come from the germline V gene (reference sequence). CDR3 length: 15 amino acids. Unmatched junction bases numbered 5, after V lost 5 bases and J lost 0 bases. The CDR3 region has the DNA TGTGCCAGTAGTGGGCTAGCGGGGCGCTCCTACGAGCAGTACTTC. Translation: CASSGLAGRSYEQYF.

The chain recombines TRBV27 with TRBJ1-2, with 7 bases identical to TRBD1. Germline CDR1 and CDR2: MNHEY and SMNVEV (reference sequence). J gave up 7 bases and V 8 bases, and 16 bases lay outside the gene matches. The CDR3 totals 15 residues. The CDR3 region has the DNA TGTGCCAGCCGCCCGGGACAGACACTCATTGGTGGCTACACCTTC. This sequence encodes CASRPGQTLIGGYTF.

The chain carries TRBV29-1 and TRBJ2-3, with TRBD1 as a possible D gene (6 bases). Trimming shortened V by 5 bases and J by 2 bases, and 11 bases separated the two germline ends. Germline-derived CDR1 and CDR2 are SQVTM and ANQGSEA. The CDR3 spans 13 residues. The CDR3 protein is CSVKQGSTDTQYF. CDR3 nucleotide sequence: TGCAGCGTTAAACAGGGATCCACAGATACGCAGTATTTT.

This chain connects TRBV19 to TRBJ1-5; the D gene is possibly TRBD1 (6 bases). Trimming shortened V by 5 bases and J by 3 bases, and 8 bases separated the two germline ends. The CDR3 sequence is 13 residues long. CDR1 LNHDA and CDR2 SQIVND come from the germline V gene (reference sequence). The CDR3 coding sequence is TGTGCCAGTAGTCAGGGGCCCAATCAGCCCCAGCATTTT. Translated, it gives CASSQGPNQPQHF.

This clone has only one observation. V and J are TRBV11-3 and TRBJ2-5; 7 bases map to TRBD1. Germline V gene data show CDR1 as SGHNT and CDR2 as YENEEA. The trim removed 1 base at V and 5 bases at J, leaving 10 bases unmatched. This CDR3 region has 16 residues. The chain's CDR3 is CASSLGEQGRWETQYF. DNA for the CDR3: TGTGCCAGCAGCTTAGGAGAACAGGGGAGATGGGAGACCCAGTACTTC.

The table lists this clone with a count of one. The chain links TRBV5-1 to TRBJ2-7; D is possibly TRBD1 (5 bases). The V end lost 6 bases, the J end lost 1 base, and 5 bases lay between the germline ends. Germline CDR1 is SGHRS and CDR2 is YFSETQ. This CDR3 has 11 amino acids. The CDR3 protein is CASTGSYEQYF. Written as DNA, the CDR3 is TGCGCCAGCACAGGGTCCTACGAGCAGTACTTC.

J is TRBJ2-3 and V is TRBV30, with 8 positions matching TRBD2. CDR1 is GTSNPN and CDR2 is SVGIG in the germline V gene (reference sequence). The CDR3 spans 13 residues. The V segment lost 6 bases and the J segment 1 base; nucleotides outside the gene matches: 3. The CDR3, as DNA: TGTGCCTGTAAACTAGCGGGCACAGATACGCAGTATTTT. It encodes CACKLAGTDTQYF.

This chain joins TRBV9 and TRBJ1-1, with D possibly being TRBD1 (5 bases). CDR1 is SGDLS, CDR2 YYNGEE, per germline. The CDR3 is made up of 14 amino acids. Trimming left V 2 bases short and J 0 bases short, with 8 bases between. The CDR3 nucleotides read TGTGCCAGCAGCGTGACAGCCATGAACACTGAAGCTTTCTTT. It is translated as CASSVTAMNTEAFF.

This sequence joins TRBV5-1 and TRBJ2-1, with 10 nucleotides matching TRBD2. The germline V gene has CDR1 SGHRS and CDR2 YFSETQ. Trimming cost V 0 bases and J 4 bases; bases outside gene matches: 4. The CDR3 extends over 16 amino acids. The CDR3 protein is CASSLASGRVYNEQFF. CDR3 nucleotide sequence: TGCGCCAGCAGCTTGGCCAGCGGGAGGGTGTACAATGAGCAGTTCTTC. Drawing the rest from reference TRBV5-1 and TRBJ2-1, the complete variable domain is KAGVTQTPRYLIKTRGQQVTLSCSPISGHRSVSWYQQTPGQGLQFLFEYFSETQRNKGNFPGRFSGRQFSNSRSEMNVSTLELGDSALYLCASSLASGRVYNEQFFGPGTRLTVL.

The rearrangement uses TRBV13 and TRBJ2-5; 10 bases agree with TRBD2. The CDR3 extends over 17 amino acids. In germline, CDR1 is PRHDT, CDR2 FYEKMQ (reference sequence). Germline trimming cut 3 bases from V and 3 bases from J; bases unmatched to any gene: 10. The CDR3 nucleotides are TGTGCCAGCAGCTTTCTCGGGCTAGCGGGAGCTAAAGAGACCCAGTACTTC. Residues: CASSFLGLAGAKETQYF.

This chain joins TRBV5-6 and TRBJ2-7; 7 bases are shared with TRBD1. Per germline, CDR1 SGHDT and CDR2 YYEEEE. There are 14 residues in the CDR3. With 1 base clipped from V and 4 bases from J, the junction kept 5 bases outside the gene matches. The CDR3 nucleotides read TGTGCCAGCAGCTTGTGGGACAGACCTTACGAGCAGTACTTC. Translation gives CASSLWDRPYEQYF.

This sequence joins TRBV4-1 and TRBJ1-1; D possibly corresponds to TRBD1 (5 bases). Germline CDR1 MGHRA, CDR2 YSYEKL. This CDR3 comprises 14 residues. Deletions cut 1 base from V and 3 bases from J, with 9 bases between. The CDR3 reads CASSQVQEHTEAFF. CDR3 in DNA: TGCGCCAGCAGCCAAGTACAGGAGCACACTGAAGCTTTCTTT.

This chain's CDR3 is CAWGGGTSTDTQYF. The CDR3 nucleotides are TGTGCCTGGGGCGGGGGGACTAGCACAGATACGCAGTATTTT. This chain joins TRBV30 and TRBJ2-3, with 8 bases lining up with TRBD2. Looked up from germline, CDR1 is GTSNPN and CDR2 is SVGIG (reference sequence). The trim removed 5 bases at V and 0 bases at J, leaving 4 bases unmatched. This CDR3 has 14 residues.

The chain links TRBV5-1 to TRBJ2-1; 10 bases line up with TRBD2. This CDR3 comprises 15 residues. Looked up from germline, CDR1 is SGHRS and CDR2 is YFSETQ. After removal of 1 base from V and 7 bases from J, the junction contained 5 bases not matched to a gene. DNA for the CDR3: TGCGCCAGCAGCTTGCTAGCGGGAGATCCGAATGAGCAGTTCTTC. Amino acids: CASSLLAGDPNEQFF.

This clone was seen just once. V and J are TRBV29-1 and TRBJ2-7, with 9 bases aligning to TRBD1. V was clipped by 6 bases and J by 1 base; unmatched bases: 7. Per the germline V gene, CDR1 is SQVTM and CDR2 is ANQGSEA. This CDR3 is 14 amino acids long. In DNA form, the CDR3 reads TGCAGCGTGTCCGGGACAGGGTCGTCCTACGAGCAGTACTTC. This translates into CSVSGTGSSYEQYF.

The chain recombines TRBV2 with TRBJ1-1; no definite D call. The V end was cut by 7 bases, the J end by 2 bases, with 11 bases between. Germline V gene data show CDR1 as SNHLY and CDR2 as FYNNEI. The CDR3 contains 13 residues. The CDR3 DNA is TGTGCCAGCAACAGAGACTACAACACTGAAGCTTTCTTT. Its protein product is CASNRDYNTEAFF.